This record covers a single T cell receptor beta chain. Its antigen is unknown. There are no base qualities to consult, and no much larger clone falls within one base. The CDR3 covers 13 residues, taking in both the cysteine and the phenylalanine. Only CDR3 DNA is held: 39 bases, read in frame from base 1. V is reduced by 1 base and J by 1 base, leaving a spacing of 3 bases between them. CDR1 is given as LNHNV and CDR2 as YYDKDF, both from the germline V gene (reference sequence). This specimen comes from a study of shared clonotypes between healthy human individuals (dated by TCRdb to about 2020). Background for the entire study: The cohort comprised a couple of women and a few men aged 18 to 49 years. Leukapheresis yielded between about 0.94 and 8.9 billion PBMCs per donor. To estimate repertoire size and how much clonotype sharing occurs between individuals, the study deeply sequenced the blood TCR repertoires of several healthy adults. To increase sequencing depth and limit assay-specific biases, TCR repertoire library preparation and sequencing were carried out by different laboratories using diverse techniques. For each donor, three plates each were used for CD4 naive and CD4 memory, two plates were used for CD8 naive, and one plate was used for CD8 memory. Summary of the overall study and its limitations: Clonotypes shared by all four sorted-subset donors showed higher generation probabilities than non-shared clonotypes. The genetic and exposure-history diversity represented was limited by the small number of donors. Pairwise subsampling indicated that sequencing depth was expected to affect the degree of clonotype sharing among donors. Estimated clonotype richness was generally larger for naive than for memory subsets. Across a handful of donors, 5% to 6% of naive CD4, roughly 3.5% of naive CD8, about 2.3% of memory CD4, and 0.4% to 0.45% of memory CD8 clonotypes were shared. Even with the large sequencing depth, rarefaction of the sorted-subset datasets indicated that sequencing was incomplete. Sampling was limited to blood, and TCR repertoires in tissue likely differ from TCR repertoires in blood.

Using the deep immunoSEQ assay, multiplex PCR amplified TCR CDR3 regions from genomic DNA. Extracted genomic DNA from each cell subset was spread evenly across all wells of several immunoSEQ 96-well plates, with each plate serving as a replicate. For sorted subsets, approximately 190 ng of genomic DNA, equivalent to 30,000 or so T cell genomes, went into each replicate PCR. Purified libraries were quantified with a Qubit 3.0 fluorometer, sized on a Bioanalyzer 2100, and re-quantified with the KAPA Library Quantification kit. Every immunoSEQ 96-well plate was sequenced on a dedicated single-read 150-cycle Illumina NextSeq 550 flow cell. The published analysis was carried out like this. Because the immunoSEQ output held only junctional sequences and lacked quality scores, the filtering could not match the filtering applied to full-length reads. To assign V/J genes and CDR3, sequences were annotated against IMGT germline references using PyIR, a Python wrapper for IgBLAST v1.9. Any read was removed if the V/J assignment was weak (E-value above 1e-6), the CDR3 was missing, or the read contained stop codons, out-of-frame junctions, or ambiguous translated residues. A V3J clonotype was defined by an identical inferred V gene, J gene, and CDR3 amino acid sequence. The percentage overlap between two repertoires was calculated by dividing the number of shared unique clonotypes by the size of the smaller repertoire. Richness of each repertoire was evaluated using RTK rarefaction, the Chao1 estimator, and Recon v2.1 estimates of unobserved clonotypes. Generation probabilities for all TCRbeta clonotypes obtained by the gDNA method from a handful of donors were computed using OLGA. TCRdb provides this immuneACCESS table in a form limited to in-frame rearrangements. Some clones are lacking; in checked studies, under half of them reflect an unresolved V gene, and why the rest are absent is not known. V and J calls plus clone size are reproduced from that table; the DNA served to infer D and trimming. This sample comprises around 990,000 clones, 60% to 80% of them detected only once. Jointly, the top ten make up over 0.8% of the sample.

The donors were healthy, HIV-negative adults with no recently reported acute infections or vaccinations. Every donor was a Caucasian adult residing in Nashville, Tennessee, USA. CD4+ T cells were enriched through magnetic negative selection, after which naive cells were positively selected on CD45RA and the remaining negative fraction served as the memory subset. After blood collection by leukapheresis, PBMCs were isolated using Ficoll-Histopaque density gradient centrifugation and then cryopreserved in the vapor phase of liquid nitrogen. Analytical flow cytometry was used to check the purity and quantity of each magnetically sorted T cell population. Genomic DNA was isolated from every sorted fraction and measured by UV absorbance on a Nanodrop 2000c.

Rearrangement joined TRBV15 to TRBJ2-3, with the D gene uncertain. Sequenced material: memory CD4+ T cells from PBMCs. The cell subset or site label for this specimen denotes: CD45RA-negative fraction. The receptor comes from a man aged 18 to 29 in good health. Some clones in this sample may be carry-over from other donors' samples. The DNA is TGTGCCACCAGCAGAGGCCGCACAGATACGCAGTATTTT. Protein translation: CATSRGRTDTQYF. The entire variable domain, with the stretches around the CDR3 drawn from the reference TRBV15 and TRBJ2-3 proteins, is DAMVIQNPRYQVTQFGKPVTLSCSQTLNHNVMYWYQQKSSQAPKLLFHYYDKDFNNEADTPDNFQSRRPNTSFCFLDIRSPGLGDTAMYLCATSRGRTDTQYFGPGTRLTVL.